This T cell receptor (beta chain) was retrieved from a study of T cell responses to AZD1222 COVID-19 vaccine. Findings of the study overall: Researchers took repertoire samples only after the peak T cell response had come.

Sequenced by immunoSEQ multiplex PCR; TCRdb stores in-frame clones only, minus some. The table records over 130,000 clones, around nine tenths of them present only once. V shed 4 bases and J 1 base; nucleotides not matched to a gene: 6. Germline CDR1 is SGHDT and CDR2 is YYEEEE. This CDR3 has 15 residues. With respect to this clone: Its antigen is not known.

Second-dose intervals near 4 or 12 weeks were combined. This specimen consisted of peripheral blood, obtained 28 days after the second AZD1222 dose. The chain uses TRBV5-6 and TRBJ2-7; TRBD2 matches 9 bases. This receptor was identified in an adult who received the AZD1222 COVID-19 vaccine. The CDR3 reads CASSAPGLASYEQYF. CDR3 in DNA: TGTGCCAGCAGCGCGCCGGGACTAGCTTCCTACGAGCAGTACTTC.